This entry lists 32 T cell receptor beta chains sequenced from one sample in a study of Ad26.COV2.S vaccination and SARS-CoV-2 variants. Here immunoSEQ multiplex PCR was the method, and the copy in TCRdb shows in-frame clones only, minus some. This table has 300,000 to 450,000 clones, about 90% appearing once. The material sequenced was peripheral blood, taken after recovery from COVID-19. Every receptor here comes from a human donor who had recovered from COVID-19.

The V call is TRBV20-1, the J call TRBJ1-1; D call uncertain. Germline V gene data show CDR1 as DFQATT and CDR2 as SNEGSKA (reference sequence). V lost 5 bases, J lost 0 bases, and 4 bases lay in between. CDR3 length: 11 residues. The CDR3 protein is CSALVNTEAFF. In nucleotides, the CDR3 is TGCAGTGCTCTGGTGAACACTGAAGCTTTCTTT.

The V and J genes are TRBV2 and TRBJ1-4; no clear D gene. The CDR3 spans 14 residues. Trimming took 7 bases from V and 5 from J, leaving 14 bases between them. The germline V gene encodes CDR1 SNHLY and CDR2 FYNNEI. The CDR3 here is CASTGAGFNEKLFF. CDR3 bases: TGTGCCAGCACTGGTGCCGGCTTCAATGAAAAACTGTTTTTT.

The chain joins TRBV24-1 to TRBJ2-3; 8 positions agree with TRBD2. V gave up 3 bases and J gave up 2 bases; unmatched junction bases: 3. The CDR3 length is 15 residues. Per the germline V gene, CDR1 is KGHDR and CDR2 is SFDVKD. DNA of the CDR3: TGTGCCACCAGTGATCCCGGGGGGGCCACAGATACGCAGTATTTT. Its protein is CATSDPGGATDTQYF.

The chain is built from TRBV3-1 (or the pseudogene TRBV3-2) and TRBJ2-5; unclear D gene. CDR1 and CDR2 from the germline V gene are LGHDT and YNNKEL (reference sequence). The V gene lost 4 bases and the J gene lost 4 bases, with 16 bases spanning the gap. The CDR3 extends over 15 amino acids. CDR3 residues: CASSRFSGPAETQYF. In DNA, the CDR3 is TGTGCCAGCAGCCGATTCTCCGGGCCCGCAGAGACCCAGTACTTC.

This rearrangement joins TRBV4-1 to TRBJ1-5; possible D gene TRBD1, 5 bases. This CDR3 is 17 amino acids long. The V and J ends lost 0 bases and 5 bases respectively, with 17 bases between them. The germline CDR1 and CDR2 sequences are MGHRA and YSYEKL. CDR3 protein: CASSQDAGGWEYQPQHF. For the CDR3, the DNA is TGCGCCAGCAGCCAAGACGCCGGGGGATGGGAGTATCAGCCCCAGCATTTT.

V is TRBV7-9 and J is TRBJ1-1, with D hard to call. The V end lost 1 base, the J end lost 7 bases, and 7 bases lay between the germline ends. The CDR3 sequence is 12 residues long. Germline V CDR1 and CDR2: SEHNR, FQNEAQ (reference sequence). CDR3 nucleotide sequence: TGTGCCAGCAGCTTAGAAGATATTGAAGCTTTCTTT. Residues: CASSLEDIEAFF.

In DNA, the CDR3 is TGTGCCAGCAGTGAATCAGGTAATCAGCCCCAGCATTTT. It codes for CASSESGNQPQHF. The chain links TRBV2 to TRBJ1-5; D call uncertain. CDR1 is SNHLY and CDR2 is FYNNEI in the germline V gene. V was pared by 2 bases and J by 4 bases, with 6 bases between. This CDR3 has 13 residues.

This clone was detected only a few times. The chain recombines TRBV6-5 with TRBJ1-1; the D is unclear. Trimming cost V 5 bases and J 5 bases, with 12 bases left between them. CDR1 is MNHEY and CDR2 is SVGAGI in the germline V gene. The CDR3 contains 13 residues. The chain's CDR3 is CASSRTGKTEAFF. The CDR3 DNA sequence: TGTGCCAGCAGTAGAACCGGGAAAACTGAAGCTTTCTTT.

The rearrangement uses TRBV3-1 (or the pseudogene TRBV3-2) and TRBJ2-2; D is undetermined. CDR3 length: 12 amino acids. Germline assignment: CDR1 LGHDT and CDR2 YNNKEL (reference sequence). V lost 3 bases and J 5 bases, leaving 4 bases between the germline ends. The DNA for the CDR3 is TGTGCCAGCAGCCAGGCAACCGGGGAGCTGTTTTTT. The encoded protein is CASSQATGELFF.

The chain joins TRBV5-8 to TRBJ1-2; 11 bases line up with TRBD1. Trimming cost V 4 bases and J 8 bases; bases outside gene matches: 10. From germline, CDR1 is SGHTS and CDR2 YDEGEE. This CDR3 has 15 amino acids. The CDR3 DNA reads TGTGCCAGCAGCCGCCACCGGGACAGGGGGGACGGCTACACCTTC. Amino acid sequence: CASSRHRDRGDGYTF.

The chain combines TRBV5-1 with TRBJ1-3; D unclear. Germline V gives CDR1 SGHRS, CDR2 YFSETQ. The V end lost 0 bases, the J end lost 1 base, and 5 bases lay between the germline ends. The CDR3 extends over 14 amino acids. For the CDR3, the DNA is TGCGCCAGCAGCTTGGCAGCGTCTGGAAACACCATATATTTT. It is translated as CASSLAASGNTIYF.

The gene calls are TRBV10-3 and TRBJ1-1; D is uncertain. This CDR3 contains 13 residues. V was trimmed by 4 bases and J by 1 base, leaving 7 bases between them. CDR1 ENHRY and CDR2 SYGVKD come from the germline V gene. CDR3 nucleotides: TGTGCCATCAGTGCAAGGCAGAACACTGAAGCTTTCTTT. It specifies CAISARQNTEAFF.

The CDR3 region is CASIGTHSGNTIYF. CDR3 DNA sequence: TGTGCCAGTATCGGGACCCACTCTGGAAACACCATATATTTT. The genes are TRBV19 and TRBJ1-3; D may be TRBD1 (5 bases). Germline CDR1 and CDR2: LNHDA and SQIVND (reference sequence). Trimming shortened V by 7 bases and J by 0 bases, and 10 bases separated the two germline ends. This CDR3 has 14 amino acids.

The rearrangement joins TRBV3-1 (or the pseudogene TRBV3-2) to TRBJ2-7; D is ambiguous. The CDR3 length is 12 residues. Germline CDR1 reads LGHDT; CDR2 reads YNNKEL (reference sequence). V dropped 3 bases and J dropped 3 bases, with 6 bases sitting between them. CDR3 sequence: CASSQTGYEQYF. The DNA of the CDR3 is TGTGCCAGCAGCCAGACGGGCTACGAGCAGTACTTC.

This clone appeared once. This sequence joins TRBV5-1 and TRBJ2-7; D could derive from TRBD1 or TRBD2 (5 bases each). V lost 4 bases and J lost 1, with 9 bases in between. Germline lookup yields CDR1 SGHRS and CDR2 YFSETQ. CDR3 length: 13 amino acids. The DNA of the CDR3 is TGCGCCAGCAGCCGTGGGGGATCCTACGAGCAGTACTTC. Translation: CASSRGGSYEQYF.

The chain combines TRBV18 with TRBJ2-1; D is unclear. The CDR3 length is 11 residues. Germline CDR1 reads KGHSH; CDR2 reads LQKENI. V was shortened by 3 bases and J by 9 bases, with 6 bases between the two germline ends. The CDR3 spells CASSPSTEQFF. Here the CDR3 DNA reads TGTGCCAGCTCACCGAGCACTGAGCAGTTCTTC.

This clone was observed a single time. The V and J genes are TRBV6-5 and TRBJ2-7; D could derive from TRBD1 or TRBD2 (5 bases each). The CDR3 spans 15 residues. CDR1 is MNHEY and CDR2 is SVGAGI in the germline V gene. V was pared by 2 bases and J by 2 bases, with 13 bases between. The CDR3 here is CASSYGTESPYEQYF. The CDR3 DNA sequence: TGTGCCAGCAGTTACGGGACCGAATCCCCCTACGAGCAGTACTTC.

This chain connects TRBV5-3 to TRBJ2-3; TRBD2 might be the D (6 bases). TRBV5-3 is noted as an ORF with a role that remains uncertain. The CDR3 spans 14 residues. Trimming took off 4 bases at V and 5 bases at J, with 14 bases between the two ends. This CDR3 is CARSPGDRKDTQYF. The CDR3 DNA sequence: TGTGCCAGAAGCCCGGGGGACCGGAAAGATACGCAGTATTTT.

CDR3 bases: TGTGCCAGCAGTTTCGCCCGCGGGCACTACACCTTC. Amino acids: CASSFARGHYTF. The chain links TRBV12-3 or TRBV12-4 to TRBJ1-2; D gene uncertain. Deletions cut 3 bases from V and 10 bases from J, with 12 bases between. The CDR3 runs to 12 residues.

The gene calls are TRBV7-3 and TRBJ2-7; 10 bases are shared with TRBD2. Per the germline V gene, CDR1 is SGHTA and CDR2 is FQGTGA. The V segment lost 0 bases and the J segment 2 bases; nucleotides outside the gene matches: 1. CDR3 length: 15 residues. Here the CDR3 reads CASSLTGLAPYEQYF. CDR3 DNA: TGTGCCAGCAGCTTAACGGGACTAGCGCCCTACGAGCAGTACTTC.

This chain connects TRBV29-1 to TRBJ2-6; unclear D gene. Trimming removed 6 bases at V and 4 bases at J, with 19 bases between. Germline-derived CDR1 and CDR2 are SQVTM and ANQGSEA. CDR3 length: 16 residues. CDR3 in DNA: TGCAGCGTATACCCAGGCTGGGGATCCGGGGCCAACGTCCTGACTTTC. Residues: CSVYPGWGSGANVLTF.

The gene calls are TRBV6-5 and TRBJ2-5; TRBD1 is a possible D gene (5 bases). V lost 0 bases and J lost 5, with 10 bases in between. Germline V gene data show CDR1 as MNHEY and CDR2 as SVGAGI. CDR3 length equals 14 residues. CDR3 loop: CASSYSQGLETQYF. The DNA of the CDR3 is TGTGCCAGCAGTTACTCGCAGGGTTTGGAGACCCAGTACTTC.

V gene TRBV6-5 combines with J gene TRBJ2-2, with 9 bases matching TRBD1. J lost 6 bases, V lost 7 bases, and 3 bases had no gene match. CDR3 length: 13 residues. Germline values: CDR1 MNHEY, CDR2 SVGAGI. The CDR3 protein is CASMDRGAGELFF. DNA of the CDR3: TGTGCCAGCATGGACAGGGGAGCCGGGGAGCTGTTTTTT.

This clone appeared a single time. CDR3 region: CASSFGGPEGQVTGGAEGTQYF. The CDR3 DNA is TGTGCCAGCAGCTTTGGAGGGCCCGAGGGACAGGTGACGGGGGGGGCCGAAGGGACCCAGTACTTC. This chain connects TRBV12-1 to TRBJ2-5. TRBV12-1 is a known pseudogene. CDR3 size: 22 residues.

The chain uses TRBV12-3 or TRBV12-4 and TRBJ1-5; D is possibly TRBD1 (5 bases). The CDR3 is 13 amino acids. The germline V and J ends were trimmed by 3 bases and 5 bases, with 8 bases remaining between them. The CDR3 DNA sequence: TGTGCCAGCAGTTTGACAGACCATCAGCCCCAGCATTTT. It codes for CASSLTDHQPQHF.

The chain employs TRBV6-1 and TRBJ2-3; TRBD1 aligns across 8 bases. Germline values: CDR1 MNHNS, CDR2 SASEGT. This CDR3 spans 16 amino acids. J lost 3 bases, V lost 4 bases, and 9 bases had no gene match. The CDR3 nucleotides read TGTGCCAGCAGTGGAGGGGACAGGCTTAAAACAGATACGCAGTATTTT. As protein: CASSGGDRLKTDTQYF.

The chain combines TRBV27 with TRBJ2-1; 8 nucleotides match TRBD2. Trimming took 6 bases from V and 2 from J; bases not matched to a gene: 0. The germline V gene encodes CDR1 MNHEY and CDR2 SMNVEV (reference sequence). CDR3 length equals 13 residues. The CDR3: CASRRGAYNEQFF. CDR3 in DNA: TGTGCCAGCAGGCGGGGGGCCTACAATGAGCAGTTCTTC.

The rearrangement joins TRBV14 to TRBJ1-1; D ambiguous. CDR1 and CDR2 (germline): SGHDN, FVKESK. The V end lost 2 bases, the J end lost 1 base, and 11 bases lay between the germline ends. This CDR3 has 15 residues. The CDR3 DNA reads TGTGCCAGCAGCCAATATGTCGGATCGAACACTGAAGCTTTCTTT. It yields the protein CASSQYVGSNTEAFF.

V gene TRBV7-8 combines with J gene TRBJ2-5, with a tentative D call TRBD2 (5 bases). CDR1 is SGHVS, CDR2 FQNEAQ, per germline. The CDR3 is 14 amino acids. Between the trimmed V and J ends, which lost 1 base and 4 bases, there was a span of 10 bases. In DNA form, the CDR3 reads TGTGCCAGCAGCTTAGAAATAGGGAGAGAGACCCAGTACTTC. Its translation is CASSLEIGRETQYF.

This chain uses TRBV5-4 with TRBJ2-1; 9 bases map to TRBD1. The V segment lost 4 bases and the J segment 6 bases; nucleotides outside the gene matches: 5. The CDR3 loop spans 14 amino acids. In germline, CDR1 is SGHNT, CDR2 YYREEE (reference sequence). CDR3 sequence (DNA): TGTGCCAGCAGCGACGGGACAGGGATCAATGAGCAGTTCTTC. Its protein product is CASSDGTGINEQFF.

CDR3 nucleotide sequence: TGTGCCAGCAGTTACTCGCCCGTAGAAGGCTACACCTTC. Translating gives CASSYSPVEGYTF. The chain is built from TRBV6-2 or TRBV6-3 and TRBJ1-2; D unclear. V gave up 0 bases and J gave up 8 bases, with 10 bases separating them. Germline V lookup: CDR1 MNHEY, CDR2 SVGEGT. This CDR3 is 13 amino acids long.

The chain links TRBV18 to TRBJ1-5; TRBD1 matches at 7 bases. V trimming: 3 bases; J trimming: 7 bases; junction bases outside the gene matches: 6. The V gene's germline CDR1 is KGHSH and CDR2 LQKENI. CDR3 length: 14 residues. The CDR3 protein is CASSPGQVEQPQHF. The DNA for the CDR3 is TGTGCCAGCTCACCCGGACAGGTCGAACAGCCCCAGCATTTT.